The 8 T cell receptor beta chains below all came from one sample that was sequenced in a study of T cell repertoires in ileal Crohn's disease. Clones were sequenced by immunoSEQ multiplex PCR, and TCRdb holds only the in-frame ones, with some missing. Of 12,000 to 15,000 clones listed, roughly nine tenths are singletons. Input material: ileal tissue. The receptors originated from an adult with Crohn's disease.

The chain uses TRBV25-1 and TRBJ2-3, with D hard to call. Trimming left V 0 bases short and J 4 bases short, with 5 bases between. The CDR3 runs 13 residues. The germline gives CDR1 MGHDK, CDR2 SYGVNS. The CDR3 DNA reads TGTGCCAGCAGTGAATATAGTTCAGATACGCAGTATTTT. Amino acids: CASSEYSSDTQYF. The variable domain in full, with the rest retrieved from reference TRBV25-1 and TRBJ2-3, is EADIYQTPRYLVIGTGKKITLECSQTMGHDKMYWYQQDPGMELHLIHYSYGVNSTEKGDLSSESTVSRIRTEHFPLTLESARPSHTSQYLCASSEYSSDTQYFGPGTRLTVL.

The chain is built from TRBV19 and TRBJ2-7; TRBD1 agrees at 7 bases. J lost 7 bases, V lost 8 bases, and 5 bases had no gene match. This CDR3 spans 11 amino acids. The germline V gene encodes CDR1 LNHDA and CDR2 SQIVND (reference sequence). The CDR3, as DNA: TGTGCCAGTGCGGCGACAGGGGAGCAGTACTTC. This sequence encodes CASAATGEQYF.

J is TRBJ2-3 and V is TRBV29-1; D might be TRBD2 (6 bases). Trimming removed 6 bases from V and 6 bases from J, with 13 bases in between. Germline lookup yields CDR1 SQVTM and CDR2 ANQGSEA. The length of the CDR3 is 12 residues. Here the CDR3 DNA reads TGCAGCGTGGACGCGGGGTTGGATACGCAGTATTTT. Amino acids: CSVDAGLDTQYF.

V and J are TRBV5-1 and TRBJ1-4; maybe TRBD1 (6 bases). V lost 0 bases and J 4 bases, leaving 7 bases between the germline ends. Germline V CDR1 and CDR2: SGHRS, YFSETQ. CDR3 length: 14 residues. As DNA, the CDR3 is TGCGCCAGCAGCTTGGGGACAGATAATGAAAAACTGTTTTTT. Protein: CASSLGTDNEKLFF.

CDR3 protein: CASSPPLRQGTGELFF. Here the CDR3 DNA reads TGTGCCAGCAGCCCACCGCTTCGACAGGGGACCGGGGAGCTGTTTTTT. The rearrangement joins TRBV9 to TRBJ2-2; 8 bases map to TRBD1. Per germline, CDR1 SGDLS and CDR2 YYNGEE. Trimming cost V 4 bases and J 5 bases; bases outside gene matches: 10. This CDR3 spans 16 amino acids.

This clone has a single count. J is TRBJ2-5 and V is TRBV7-6; tentatively, D is TRBD1 (6 bases). The J call is doubtful: the DNA matches TRBJ2-7 better. This CDR3 is 14 amino acids long. Germline-derived CDR1 and CDR2 are SGHVS and FNYEAQ. CDR3 protein: CASRRTGTSYEQYF. The CDR3 DNA reads TGTGCCAGCAGACGTACAGGGACCTCCTACGAGCAGTACTTC.

V usage is TRBV11-3 and J usage is TRBJ1-4; TRBD1 aligns across 7 bases. V was pared by 0 bases and J by 4 bases, with 5 bases of the junction left unmatched. CDR1 SGHNT and CDR2 YENEEA come from the germline V gene. This CDR3 has 16 residues. CDR3 bases: TGTGCCAGCAGCTTAGAATCCGGGACAGTTAATGAAAAACTGTTTTTT. Translating gives CASSLESGTVNEKLFF.

The V call is TRBV10-1, the J call TRBJ1-3; a possible D gene is TRBD1 (5 bases). The CDR3 spans 15 residues. Germline lookup yields CDR1 WNHNN and CDR2 SYGVQD (reference sequence). The ends were cut back, 7 bases at V and 4 bases at J, with 17 bases in the middle. CDR3 sequence: CASILSRESGNTIYF. DNA for the CDR3: TGCGCCAGCATTTTGAGCAGGGAAAGCGGAAACACCATATATTTT.